The clone carrying this TCR beta chain was counted a few times. The target antigen is unknown. Germline-derived CDR1 and CDR2 are SQVTM and ANQGSEA. The V and J ends lost 6 bases and 3 bases, in that order; junction bases with no gene match: 7. There are 14 residues in the CDR3. This sample was taken from a study of Ad26.COV2.S vaccination and SARS-CoV-2 variants. For the study at large: Intramuscular Ad26.COV2.S doses were given once or twice, 56 days apart.

The assay was immunoSEQ multiplex PCR, and TCRdb's table has in-frame clones only and misses some. In the table there are about 480,000 clones, approximately 88% of which are singletons. Study conclusions and caveats: Compared with placebo recipients, vaccine recipients had higher spike-specific TCR breadth. Post-vaccination spike-specific CD8+ and CD4+ T cell responses reportedly had substantial breadth.

Treatment reported: some 20 received Ad26.COV2.S at low or high dose, single or two shots; roughly five received placebo; per-sample allocation not given. After the first vaccine or placebo injection, samples were drawn on day 63. Based in Boston, the donor was an adult of 18-55 years. The sample was peripheral blood, taken in a trial of Ad26.COV2.S vaccine versus placebo. The sequence derives from a person between 18 and 65 years old who received the Ad26.COV2.S COVID-19 vaccine or a placebo. J is TRBJ2-2 and V is TRBV29-1; 7 bases line up with TRBD2. DNA of the CDR3: TGCAGCGTGAGACTAGCTGTGGACACCGGGGAGCTGTTTTTT. It yields the protein CSVRLAVDTGELFF.